The 25 T cell receptor beta chains listed next were all sequenced from one sample in a study of blood T cell repertoires in COVID-19. Libraries were prepared by immunoSEQ multiplex PCR; TCRdb keeps only in-frame clonotypes and omits some of them. The table lists 60,000 to 70,000 clones, about 90% of them singletons, with 16% in the top ten. The specimen sequenced was peripheral blood. All receptors come from a man aged 40-49 years with COVID-19, enrolled during active disease.

This sequence joins TRBV9 and TRBJ1-1; D unclear. CDR1 and CDR2 (germline): SGDLS, YYNGEE. CDR3 length: 14 residues. Trimming pared 4 bases from V and 4 bases from J, leaving 14 bases between. The CDR3 reads CASSPRGGSTEAFF. The CDR3 region has the DNA TGTGCCAGCAGCCCTCGTGGAGGATCCACTGAAGCTTTCTTT.

The rearrangement joins TRBV6-1 to TRBJ2-4; the D gene is possibly TRBD1 (5 bases). The length of the CDR3 is 15 residues. V gave up 1 base and J gave up 2 bases, with 9 bases separating them. Germline V gives CDR1 MNHNS, CDR2 SASEGT. The CDR3 loop is CASSEGSGPKNIQYF. The CDR3 nucleotides are TGTGCCAGCAGTGAAGGTTCAGGGCCCAAAAACATTCAGTACTTC.

The chain combines TRBV5-1 with TRBJ2-7, with a possible D match to TRBD2 (5 bases). Germline CDR1 reads SGHRS; CDR2 reads YFSETQ. The length of the CDR3 is 15 residues. V lost 0 bases and J 2 bases, leaving 12 bases between the germline ends. The CDR3 DNA reads TGCGCCAGCAGCTTGGGCGGCGGGCCCGCCTACGAGCAGTACTTC. This translates into CASSLGGGPAYEQYF.

This clone was seen only once. This rearrangement joins TRBV27 to TRBJ2-7, with D unresolved. Germline lookup yields CDR1 MNHEY and CDR2 SMNVEV (reference sequence). The V end lost 0 bases, the J end lost 4 bases, and 13 bases lay between the germline ends. The CDR3 is made up of 15 amino acids. The CDR3, as DNA: TGTGCCAGCAGTTTATCCCCCGGTAGATTTTACGAGCAGTACTTC. Protein product: CASSLSPGRFYEQYF.

V usage is TRBV5-1 and J usage is TRBJ1-1, with D maybe TRBD1 (6 bases). The germline CDR1 and CDR2 sequences are SGHRS and YFSETQ. The V gene lost 2 bases and the J gene lost 3 bases, with 17 bases spanning the gap. The CDR3 has 16 residues. This CDR3 is CASSLFPGAGDTEAFF. CDR3 bases: TGCGCCAGCAGCTTATTCCCGGGGGCGGGGGACACTGAAGCTTTCTTT.

This clone appeared once. The chain couples TRBV5-4 to TRBJ2-2; tentative D call: TRBD1 (5 bases). Germline V gene data show CDR1 as SGHNT and CDR2 as YYREEE (reference sequence). The CDR3 loop spans 13 amino acids. Trimming cost V 9 bases and J 3 bases, with 12 bases left between them. The CDR3 bases are TGTGCCAATGGCAGGGCGGACACCGGGGAGCTGTTTTTT. This encodes CANGRADTGELFF.

The J gene is TRBJ1-2, the V gene TRBV6-6, with TRBD1 matching 7 bases. V shed 6 bases, J shed 4 bases, and the junction held 11 bases outside the gene matches. The CDR3 contains 15 residues. Germline assignment: CDR1 MNHNY and CDR2 SVGAGI (reference sequence). The CDR3 is CASSIIGTDPYGYTF. The CDR3 DNA is TGTGCCAGCAGCATAATCGGGACAGACCCCTATGGCTACACCTTC.

The V call is TRBV25-1, the J call TRBJ2-3; 7 positions match TRBD1. This CDR3 has 13 amino acids. Germline lookup yields CDR1 MGHDK and CDR2 SYGVNS. V lost 4 bases and J lost 4; bases outside the gene matches: 2. The CDR3 sequence is CASSATGADTQYF. CDR3 DNA: TGTGCCAGCAGTGCCACAGGGGCAGATACGCAGTATTTT.

This clone occurred once. V and J are TRBV5-1 and TRBJ2-5; D gene unclear. The CDR3 consists of 15 residues. V gave up 0 bases and J gave up 2 bases, with 11 bases separating them. Germline CDR1 and CDR2: SGHRS and YFSETQ. The CDR3 region has the DNA TGCGCCAGCAGCTTGGCCTACCTCCCGCAAGAGACCCAGTACTTC. Protein product: CASSLAYLPQETQYF.

The chain employs TRBV5-6 and TRBJ2-7, with 10 bases that match TRBD1. CDR1 is SGHDT and CDR2 is YYEEEE in the germline V gene. The CDR3 is 15 amino acids. Unmatched junction bases numbered 8, after V lost 5 bases and J lost 3 bases. In nucleotides, the CDR3 is TGTGCCAGCAGGAGGCGGGACAGGGGATACTACGAGCAGTACTTC. This codes for CASRRRDRGYYEQYF.

This CDR3 reads CASSGGGSGANVLTF. As DNA, the CDR3 is TGCGCCAGCAGCGGCGGGGGTAGTGGGGCCAACGTCCTGACTTTC. The chain combines TRBV5-1 with TRBJ2-6, with 7 bases fitting TRBD2. The CDR3 is 15 residues long. With 4 bases clipped from V and 3 bases from J, the junction kept 4 bases outside the gene matches. Germline values: CDR1 SGHRS, CDR2 YFSETQ.

V usage is TRBV4-2 and J usage is TRBJ2-7; a possible D gene is TRBD2 (5 bases). The CDR3 runs to 11 residues. Germline V gene data show CDR1 as LGHNA and CDR2 as YNFKEQ. V gave up 6 bases and J gave up 3 bases, with 6 bases separating them. This CDR3 is CASRGSYEQYF. The CDR3 DNA reads as TGTGCCAGCAGGGGGAGCTACGAGCAGTACTTC.

This clone was counted once. The V call is TRBV5-1, the J call TRBJ2-7; 10 bases map to TRBD2. J gave up 1 base and V 3 bases, and 7 bases lay outside the gene matches. Looked up from germline, CDR1 is SGHRS and CDR2 is YFSETQ. The CDR3 sequence is 16 residues long. The CDR3 nucleotides are TGCGCCAGCAGCTCGAACCTAGCGGGGGAGTCCTACGAGCAGTACTTC. It encodes CASSSNLAGESYEQYF.

The chain has TRBV18 and TRBJ1-1; D call uncertain. This CDR3 region has 15 residues. The germline CDR1 and CDR2 sequences are KGHSH and LQKENI. With 1 base removed from V and 3 bases from J, the gap between germline ends came to 12 bases. The CDR3 loop is CASSPRPRSDTEAFF. In DNA, the CDR3 is TGTGCCAGCTCACCACGCCCGCGGTCGGACACTGAAGCTTTCTTT.

This chain connects TRBV19 to TRBJ2-7, with D hard to call. CDR1 and CDR2 from the germline V gene are LNHDA and SQIVND (reference sequence). This CDR3 is 13 amino acids long. V lost 6 bases and J 4 bases, leaving 13 bases between the germline ends. The CDR3: CASSHRAEYEQYF. CDR3 sequence (DNA): TGTGCCAGTAGCCATCGCGCGGAATACGAGCAGTACTTC.

The chain recombines TRBV6-1 with TRBJ2-5; a weak D match, TRBD2 (5 bases). Germline CDR1 and CDR2: MNHNS and SASEGT. The CDR3 length is 13 residues. V gave up 2 bases and J gave up 3 bases, with 7 bases separating them. The CDR3: CASSERGKETQYF. In DNA form, the CDR3 reads TGTGCCAGCAGTGAAAGAGGGAAAGAGACCCAGTACTTC.

This rearrangement joins TRBV12-3 or TRBV12-4 to TRBJ1-2; D remains unclear. The CDR3 loop spans 12 amino acids. Deletions cut 6 bases from V and 8 bases from J, with 13 bases between. The CDR3 coding sequence is TGTGCCAGCAGCCTCCCCCCTGGCGGCTACACCTTC. It translates to CASSLPPGGYTF.

V is TRBV14 and J is TRBJ2-2; TRBD1 matches 11 bases. Germline lookup yields CDR1 SGHDN and CDR2 FVKESK. Trimming took 0 bases from V and 4 from J; bases not matched to a gene: 7. CDR3 length: 18 amino acids. The CDR3, as DNA: TGTGCCAGCAGCCAAGAGGCCACGGGGACAGGGGGCACCGGGGAGCTGTTTTTT. It is translated as CASSQEATGTGGTGELFF. The full variable domain, completed using reference TRBV14 and TRBJ2-2, is EAGVTQFPSHSVIEKGQTVTLRCDPISGHDNLYWYRRVMGKEIKFLLHFVKESKQDESGMPNNRFLAERTGGTYSTLKVQPAELEDSGVYFCASSQEATGTGGTGELFFGEGSRLTVL.

The chain uses TRBV5-8 and TRBJ2-7, with D perhaps matching TRBD1 (6 bases). The CDR3 totals 17 residues. V shed 1 base and J shed 1 base, with 18 bases lying between them. Germline V CDR1 and CDR2: SGHTS, YDEGEE. For the CDR3, the DNA is TGTGCCAGCAGCTTGAGGGGGTCAGTGAAGAAATCCTACGAGCAGTACTTC. This gives the protein CASSLRGSVKKSYEQYF.

This clone was counted once. The genes are TRBV6-5 and TRBJ2-2; possibly TRBD1 for D (5 bases). V dropped 10 bases and J dropped 6 bases, with 18 bases sitting between them. The germline CDR1 and CDR2 sequences are MNHEY and SVGAGI. This CDR3 contains 14 residues. Here the CDR3 DNA reads TGTGCCATCCGTTGGGGTAGGGGCGCCGGGGAGCTGTTTTTT. This gives the protein CAIRWGRGAGELFF.

The rearrangement uses TRBV10-2 and TRBJ2-3; 10 bases are shared with TRBD2. Trimming took 4 bases from V and 3 from J; bases not matched to a gene: 4. The CDR3 runs 15 residues. From germline, CDR1 is WSHSY and CDR2 SAAADI. As DNA, the CDR3 is TGCGCCAGCAGTGCTTCTAGCGGGGGTACAGATACGCAGTATTTT. It yields the protein CASSASSGGTDTQYF.

This sequence joins TRBV19 and TRBJ1-1; TRBD1 agrees at 7 bases. With 5 bases clipped from V and 3 bases from J, the junction kept 12 bases outside the gene matches. Germline CDR1 and CDR2: LNHDA and SQIVND (reference sequence). The CDR3 extends over 16 amino acids. DNA of the CDR3: TGTGCCAGTAGTGTTACTCCTGGGACAGCTGACACTGAAGCTTTCTTT. This translates into CASSVTPGTADTEAFF.

The chain employs TRBV10-3 and TRBJ2-1, with 8 bases aligning to TRBD1. CDR1 ENHRY and CDR2 SYGVKD come from the germline V gene. With V trimmed by 6 bases and J by 5 bases, 3 bases remained unmatched. This CDR3 is 13 amino acids long. In nucleotides, the CDR3 is TGTGCCATCAGACAGGGGGTCCACAATGAGCAGTTCTTC. This codes for CAIRQGVHNEQFF.

The rearrangement joins TRBV11-3 to TRBJ2-3; 8 bases fit TRBD1. V lost 3 bases and J lost 2; bases outside the gene matches: 1. The CDR3 sequence is 14 residues long. CDR1 is SGHNT, CDR2 YENEEA, per germline. The CDR3 DNA reads TGTGCCAGCAGCTTGACAGGGGTCACAGATACGCAGTATTTT. The encoded protein is CASSLTGVTDTQYF.

CDR3 in DNA: TGCGCCAGCAGCCACGCAGACAGGCTAAATGAAAAACTGTTTTTT. Amino acids: CASSHADRLNEKLFF. The V gene is TRBV5-1, the J gene TRBJ1-4, with D tentatively TRBD1 (6 bases). From germline, CDR1 is SGHRS and CDR2 YFSETQ. V lost 4 bases and J lost 5, with 15 bases in between. This CDR3 has 15 residues.